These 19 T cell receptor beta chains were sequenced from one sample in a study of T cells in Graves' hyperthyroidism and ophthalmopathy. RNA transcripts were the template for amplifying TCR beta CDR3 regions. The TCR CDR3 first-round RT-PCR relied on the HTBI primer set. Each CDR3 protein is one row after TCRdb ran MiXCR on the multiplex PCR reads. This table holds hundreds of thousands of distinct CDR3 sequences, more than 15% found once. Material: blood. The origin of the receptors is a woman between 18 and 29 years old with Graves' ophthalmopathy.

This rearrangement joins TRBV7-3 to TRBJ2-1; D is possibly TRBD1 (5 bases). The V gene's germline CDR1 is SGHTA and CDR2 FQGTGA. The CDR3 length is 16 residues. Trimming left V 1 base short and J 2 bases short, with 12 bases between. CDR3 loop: CASSLIWGAAYNEQFF. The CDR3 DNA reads TGTGCCAGCAGCTTAATCTGGGGCGCAGCCTACAATGAGCAGTTCTTC.

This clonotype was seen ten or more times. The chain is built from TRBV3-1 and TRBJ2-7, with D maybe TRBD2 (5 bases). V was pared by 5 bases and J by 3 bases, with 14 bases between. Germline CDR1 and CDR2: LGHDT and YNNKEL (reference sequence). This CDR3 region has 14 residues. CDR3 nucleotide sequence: TGTGCCAGCAGCAAGAGCGGAGCCAACTACGAGCAGTACTTC. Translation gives CASSKSGANYEQYF.

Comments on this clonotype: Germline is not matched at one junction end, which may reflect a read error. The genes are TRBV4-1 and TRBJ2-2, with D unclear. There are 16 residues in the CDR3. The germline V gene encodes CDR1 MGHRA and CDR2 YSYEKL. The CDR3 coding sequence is TGCGCCAGCAGTCAAGTGGGCGCGACCGGCACCGGGGAGCTGTTTTTT. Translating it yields CASSQVGATGTGELFF.

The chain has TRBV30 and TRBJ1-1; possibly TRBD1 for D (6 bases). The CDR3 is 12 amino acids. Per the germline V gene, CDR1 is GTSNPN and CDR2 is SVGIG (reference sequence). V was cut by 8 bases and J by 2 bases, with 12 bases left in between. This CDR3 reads CAQQGLNTEAFF. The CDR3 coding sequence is TGTGCCCAACAGGGTCTAAACACTGAAGCTTTCTTT.

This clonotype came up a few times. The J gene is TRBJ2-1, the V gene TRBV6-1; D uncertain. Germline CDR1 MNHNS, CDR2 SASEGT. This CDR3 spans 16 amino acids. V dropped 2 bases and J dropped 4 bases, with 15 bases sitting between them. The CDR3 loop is CASSELARWGYNEQFF. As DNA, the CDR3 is TGTGCCAGCAGTGAACTGGCGAGGTGGGGTTACAATGAGCAGTTCTTC.

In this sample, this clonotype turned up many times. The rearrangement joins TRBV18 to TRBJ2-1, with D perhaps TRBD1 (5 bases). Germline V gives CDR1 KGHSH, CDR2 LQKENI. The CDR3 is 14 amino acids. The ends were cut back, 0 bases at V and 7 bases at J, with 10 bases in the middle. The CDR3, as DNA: TGTGCCAGCTCACCACCGGGCAGGGCGAATGAGCAGTTCTTC. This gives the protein CASSPPGRANEQFF.

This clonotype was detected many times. The CDR3 DNA is TGTGCCTGGAGCCGACAGACGAACACTGAAGCTTTCTTT. Protein product: CAWSRQTNTEAFF. The chain recombines TRBV30 with TRBJ1-1; D possibly corresponds to TRBD1 (5 bases). CDR1 and CDR2 (germline): GTSNPN, SVGIG (reference sequence). V gave up 3 bases and J gave up 1 base, with 9 bases separating them. The CDR3 runs to 13 residues.

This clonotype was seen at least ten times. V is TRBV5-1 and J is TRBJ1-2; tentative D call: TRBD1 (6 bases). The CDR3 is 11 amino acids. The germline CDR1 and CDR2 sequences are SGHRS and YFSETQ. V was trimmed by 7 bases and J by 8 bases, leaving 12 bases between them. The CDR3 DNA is TGCGCCAGCGATGGGGGGCGAGGCTACACCTTC. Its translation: CASDGGRGYTF.

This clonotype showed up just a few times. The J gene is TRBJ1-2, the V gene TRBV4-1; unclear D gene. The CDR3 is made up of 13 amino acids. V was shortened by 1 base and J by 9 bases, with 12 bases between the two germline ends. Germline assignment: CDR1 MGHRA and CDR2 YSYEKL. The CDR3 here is CASSQVLLGSYTF. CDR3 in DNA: TGCGCCAGCAGCCAAGTACTGCTCGGAAGCTACACCTTC.

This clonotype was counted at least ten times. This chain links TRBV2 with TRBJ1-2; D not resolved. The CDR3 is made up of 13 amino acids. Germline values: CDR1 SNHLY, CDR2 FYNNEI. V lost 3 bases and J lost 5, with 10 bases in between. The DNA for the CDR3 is TGTGCCAGCAGTGACTCAAGACCTTATGGCTACACCTTC. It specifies CASSDSRPYGYTF.

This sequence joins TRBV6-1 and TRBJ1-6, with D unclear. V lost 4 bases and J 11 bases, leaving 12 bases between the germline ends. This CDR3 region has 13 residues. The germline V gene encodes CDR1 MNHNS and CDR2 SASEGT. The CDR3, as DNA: TGTGCCAGCAGTGGAGAACCTGGTGCACCCCTCCACTTT. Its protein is CASSGEPGAPLHF.

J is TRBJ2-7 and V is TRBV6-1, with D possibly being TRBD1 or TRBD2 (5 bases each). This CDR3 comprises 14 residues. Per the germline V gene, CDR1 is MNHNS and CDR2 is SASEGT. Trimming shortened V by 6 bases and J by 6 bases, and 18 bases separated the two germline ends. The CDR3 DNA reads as TGTGCCAGCAGCACCGGGGCCTGGGCCGGCGAGCAGTACTTC. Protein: CASSTGAWAGEQYF.

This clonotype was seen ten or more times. The CDR3 loop is CASSPPHEQFF. CDR3 nucleotide sequence: TGTGCCAGCAGCCCCCCCCATGAGCAGTTCTTC. The rearrangement links TRBV3-1 to TRBJ2-1; D is undetermined. V was shortened by 4 bases and J by 8 bases, with 6 bases between the two germline ends. CDR1 LGHDT and CDR2 YNNKEL come from the germline V gene (reference sequence). The CDR3 spans 11 residues.

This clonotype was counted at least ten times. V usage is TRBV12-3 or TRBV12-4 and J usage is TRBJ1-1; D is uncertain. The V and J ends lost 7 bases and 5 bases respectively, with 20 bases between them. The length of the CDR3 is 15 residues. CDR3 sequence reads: CASNHLDVGKTEAFF. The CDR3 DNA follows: TGTGCCAGCAACCACCTTGATGTAGGTAAAACTGAAGCTTTCTTT.

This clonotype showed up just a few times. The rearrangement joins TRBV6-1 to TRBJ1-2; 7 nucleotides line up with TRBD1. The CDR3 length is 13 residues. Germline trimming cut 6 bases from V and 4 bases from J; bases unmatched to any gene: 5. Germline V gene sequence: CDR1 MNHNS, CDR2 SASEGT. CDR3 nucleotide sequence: TGTGCCAGCAGACCGGACAGGAGCTATGGCTACACCTTC. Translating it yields CASRPDRSYGYTF.

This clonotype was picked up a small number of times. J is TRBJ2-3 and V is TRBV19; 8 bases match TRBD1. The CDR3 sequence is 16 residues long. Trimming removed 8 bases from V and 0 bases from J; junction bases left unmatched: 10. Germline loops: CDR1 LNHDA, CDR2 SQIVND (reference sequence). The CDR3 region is CASSRTGMTSTDTQYF. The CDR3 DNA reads TGTGCCAGTTCCCGGACAGGGATGACTAGCACAGATACGCAGTATTTT.

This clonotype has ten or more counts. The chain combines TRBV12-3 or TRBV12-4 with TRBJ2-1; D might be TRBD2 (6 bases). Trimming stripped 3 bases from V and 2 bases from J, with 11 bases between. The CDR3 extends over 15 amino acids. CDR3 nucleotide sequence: TGTGCCAGCAGTTTCCTTGCGGGACCCTACAATGAGCAGTTCTTC. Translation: CASSFLAGPYNEQFF.

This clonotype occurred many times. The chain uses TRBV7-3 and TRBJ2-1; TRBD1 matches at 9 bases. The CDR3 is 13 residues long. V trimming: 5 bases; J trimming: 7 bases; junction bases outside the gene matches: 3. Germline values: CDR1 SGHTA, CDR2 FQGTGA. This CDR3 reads CASSIDRGNEQFF. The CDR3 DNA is TGTGCCAGCAGCATCGACAGGGGGAATGAGCAGTTCTTC.

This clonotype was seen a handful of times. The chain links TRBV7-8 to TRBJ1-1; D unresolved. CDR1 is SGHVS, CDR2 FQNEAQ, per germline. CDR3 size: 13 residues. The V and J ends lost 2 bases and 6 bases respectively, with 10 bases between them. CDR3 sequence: CASSLRQGPEAFF. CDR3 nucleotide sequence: TGTGCCAGCAGCTTAAGGCAAGGTCCTGAAGCTTTCTTT.